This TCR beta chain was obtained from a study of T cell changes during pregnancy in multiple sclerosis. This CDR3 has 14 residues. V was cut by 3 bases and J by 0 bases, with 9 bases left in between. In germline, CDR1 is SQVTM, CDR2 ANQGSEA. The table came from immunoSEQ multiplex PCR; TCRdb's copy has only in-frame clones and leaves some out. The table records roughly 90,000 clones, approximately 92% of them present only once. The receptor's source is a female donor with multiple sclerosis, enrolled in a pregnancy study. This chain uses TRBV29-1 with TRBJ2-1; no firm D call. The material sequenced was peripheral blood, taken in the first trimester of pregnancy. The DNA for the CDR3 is TGCAGCGTTGAGGTGGCGGTCTCCTACAATGAGCAGTTCTTC. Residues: CSVEVAVSYNEQFF.